The rows below give T cell receptor beta chains drawn from one sample of a study of OX40 agonist ivuxolimab in advanced cancers. Sequencing was performed with immunoSEQ multiplex PCR; in TCRdb, only in-frame clones are kept and a portion is missing. The table records 9,000 to 13,000 clones, less than 80% of them present only once. The sample in question was CD4+ or CD8+ T cells sorted from blood, obtained in a trial of the OX40 agonist ivuxolimab. These receptors came from an adult with an advanced solid tumor such as melanoma, head and neck, liver or kidney cancer. Both conserved end residues are part of each CDR3. The order of the fields is V gene, J gene, clone size, D gene, CDR3 DNA, CDR3 protein. A D gene is named only where the DNA matches it firmly. Some rows mark clone size as missing; the rest say once, few, many or name a class of expanded clone.

>TRBV6-5|TRBJ2-1|.|.
TGTGCCAGCAGTTACGGGGGCGGGGGAGAGCAGTTCTTC
CASSYGGGGEQFF
>TRBV7-9|TRBJ1-5|many|.
TGTGCCAGCAGCTACAGGAGGTCATTGGAAAATCAGCCCCAGCATTTT
CASSYRRSLENQPQHF
>TRBV7-9|TRBJ2-5|.|.
TGTGCCAGCAGCCTTATCCTGAGTATACAAGAGACCCAGTACTTC
CASSLILSIQETQYF
>TRBV29-1|TRBJ2-1|.|.
TGCAGCGTTTTCGACTACGGGGAAAATGAGCAGTTCTTC
CSVFDYGENEQFF
>TRBV10-3|TRBJ2-6|few|.
TGTGCCATCAGAGGACACGCCTCTGGGGCCAACGTCCTGACTTTC
CAIRGHASGANVLTF
>TRBV7-9|TRBJ1-2|.|.
TGTGCCAGCAGCTTAGGGTTAAAGGTCGGCTGCACCTTC
CASSLGLKVGCTF
>TRBV6-5|TRBJ1-1|.|.
TGTGCCAGCAGTAGGGAGGGGCGATGGACTGAAGCTTTCTTT
CASSREGRWTEAFF
>TRBV7-9|TRBJ2-2|medium-sized|TRBD1
TGTGCCAGCAGCCCTCGACAGGGGCGGAACACCGGGGAGCTGTTTTTT
CASSPRQGRNTGELFF
>TRBV18|TRBJ1-1|.|.
TGTGCCAGCCGAGATAACGCTGAAGCTTTCTTT
CASRDNAEAFF
>TRBV25-1|TRBJ1-2|.|.
TGTGCCAGCAGTGATTGGAACTATGGCTACACCTTC
CASSDWNYGYTF
>TRBV5-1|TRBJ2-1|few|TRBD2
TGCGCCAGCAGCTTGGAGCCTAGCGGGAGTTTGGCTGAGCAGTTCTTC
CASSLEPSGSLAEQFF
>TRBV29-1|TRBJ2-1|.|TRBD1
TGCAGCGCTGGACAGGGCCATGAGCAGTTCTTC
CSAGQGHEQFF
>TRBV29-1|TRBJ1-2|.|.
TGCAGCGTTGTGGGGGGTGATAACTATGGCTACACCTTC
CSVVGGDNYGYTF
>TRBV27|TRBJ2-1|medium-sized|TRBD2
TGTGCCAGCAGTTATCTAGCGGGATTAAATGAGCAGTTCTTC
CASSYLAGLNEQFF
>TRBV28|TRBJ1-1|.|.
TGTGCCAGCAGTTTTCGGGGAAACACTGAAGCTTTCTTT
CASSFRGNTEAFF
>TRBV28|TRBJ2-2|.|.
TGTGCCAGCAGTCACGGGAGAGGTCGTACCGGGGAGCTGTTTTTT
CASSHGRGRTGELFF
>TRBV13|TRBJ2-7|.|.
TGTGCCAGCAGCTGGACACATTCCTACGAGCAGTACTTC
CASSWTHSYEQYF
>TRBV7-9|TRBJ2-1|.|.
TGTGCCAGCAGCTTAGACAGGGAGGGAGATGAGCAGTTCTTC
CASSLDREGDEQFF
>TRBV11-2|TRBJ2-5|few|TRBD2
TGTGCCAGCAGCTTAGTGGTGGGAGGGCCGCAAGAGACCCAGTACTTC
CASSLVVGGPQETQYF
>TRBV6-4|TRBJ2-3|.|.
TGTGCCAGCAGTGACTCGTTGTTCGGGGGTAAAGATACGCAGTATTTT
CASSDSLFGGKDTQYF
>TRBV29-1|TRBJ2-7|.|.
TGCAGCGCGGAGGGGGGACAGTTCTACGAGCAGTACTTC
CSAEGGQFYEQYF
>TRBV27|TRBJ2-1|.|.
TGTGCCAGCAGGGGAGACCTAGACAATGAGCAGTTCTTC
CASRGDLDNEQFF
>TRBV30|TRBJ1-2|.|TRBD1
TGTGCCTGGAGTAGGACAGGGGGGATCTATGGCTACACCTTC
CAWSRTGGIYGYTF
>TRBV27|TRBJ1-4|.|.
TGTGCCAGCAGTTTATCGTGGAGGGAAAAACTGTTTTTT
CASSLSWREKLFF
>TRBV6-5|TRBJ2-7|.|.
TGTGCCAGCAGTTACAGCGAGTCCTCCTACGAGCAGTACTTC
CASSYSESSYEQYF
>TRBV2|TRBJ1-3|.|TRBD1
TGTGCCCTGACAGGGGGTGGAAACACCATATATTTT
CALTGGGNTIYF
>TRBV9|TRBJ2-2|medium-sized|.
TGTGCCAGCAGCGCCACGGGGGAGCTGTTTTTT
CASSATGELFF
>TRBV4-3|TRBJ2-1|.|.
TGCGCCAGCAGCCAAGATCTACTCGGGACGCTCTACAATGAGCAGTTCTTC
CASSQDLLGTLYNEQFF
>TRBV28|TRBJ2-7|once|TRBD1
TGTGCCAGCAGTTACAGGGGTCCCTACGAGCAGTACTTC
CASSYRGPYEQYF